The present T cell receptor beta chain was sequenced within a study of beta chain features in type 1 diabetes. Study-level points and caveats: The study found moderately but significantly shorter TCRB CDR3s in all four CD4+ subsets of Type 1 diabetes patients.

Germline CDR1 LGHNA, CDR2 YNFKEQ. V was shortened by 5 bases and J by 6 bases, with 12 bases between the two germline ends. The CDR3 covers 13 residues. Reverse transcription of all isolated RNA meant that expressed TCRB transcripts were sequenced. Profiled with immunoSEQ multiplex PCR; TCRdb holds only in-frame clones, not every one. The repertoire holds under 900,000 clones, with roughly a sixth as singletons. For this clone: Its cognate antigen is unknown.

The source material was naive CD4+ T cells from blood. The genes are TRBV4-2 and TRBJ2-3, with D unclear. The receptor was isolated from a woman under 30 in good health. The CDR3 is CASSGRTGDTQYF. The CDR3 DNA is TGTGCCAGCAGCGGGCGCACCGGGGATACGCAGTATTTT.